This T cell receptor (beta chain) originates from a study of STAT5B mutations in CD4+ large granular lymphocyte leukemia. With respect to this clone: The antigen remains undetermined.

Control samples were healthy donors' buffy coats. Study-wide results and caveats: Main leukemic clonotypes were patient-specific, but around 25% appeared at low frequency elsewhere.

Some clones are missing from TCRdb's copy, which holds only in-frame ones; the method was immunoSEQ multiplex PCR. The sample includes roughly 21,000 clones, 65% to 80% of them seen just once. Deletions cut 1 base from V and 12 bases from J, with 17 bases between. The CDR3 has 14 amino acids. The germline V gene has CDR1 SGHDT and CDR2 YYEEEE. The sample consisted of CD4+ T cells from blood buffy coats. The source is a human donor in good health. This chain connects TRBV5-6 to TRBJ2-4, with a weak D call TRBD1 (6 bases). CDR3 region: CASSLWGQGSSQYF. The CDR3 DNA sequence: TGTGCCAGCAGCTTGTGGGGACAAGGAAGCAGTCAGTACTTC.